The 22 T cell receptor beta chains below all came from one sample that was sequenced in a study of blood T cell repertoires in COVID-19 (dated by TCRdb to 2020 to 2021). The library was produced with the immunoSEQ multiplex PCR assay. TCRdb holds this immuneACCESS table with in-frame rearrangements only. Some clones are missing; in checked studies, unresolved V genes explain under half, and the rest has no known cause. This sample comprises roughly 400,000 clones, 70% to 90% of them detected only once. The leading ten clones occupy roughly 2% of the sample. Source material: PBMCs or T cells enriched from blood (not recorded which). Receptors were obtained from a woman in her thirties or forties with acute COVID-19.

CDR3 sequence: CASTIHRKGDSNQPQHF. The CDR3 DNA reads as TGTGCCAGCACTATACACCGGAAAGGGGATAGCAATCAGCCCCAGCATTTT. The V and J genes are TRBV27 and TRBJ1-5, with D possibly being TRBD1 (5 bases). The length of the CDR3 is 17 residues. CDR1 and CDR2 (germline): MNHEY, SMNVEV (reference sequence). Deletions cut 7 bases from V and 0 bases from J, with 19 bases between.

This chain uses TRBV2 with TRBJ1-3; D is perhaps TRBD1 (6 bases). The CDR3 length is 15 residues. The V gene's germline CDR1 is SNHLY and CDR2 FYNNEI. Between the trimmed V and J ends, which lost 3 bases and 0 bases, there was a span of 9 bases. CDR3 in DNA: TGTGCCAGCAGTGACAGGGGAACCTCTGGAAACACCATATATTTT. Translation: CASSDRGTSGNTIYF.

The CDR3 region has the DNA TGTGCCAGCAGCTTACGTAGGACATCCAATGAGCAGTTCTTC. Protein: CASSLRRTSNEQFF. V usage is TRBV11-3 and J usage is TRBJ2-1, with D possibly being TRBD1 (5 bases). The V and J ends lost 2 bases and 6 bases respectively, with 11 bases between them. Germline V CDR1 and CDR2: SGHNT, YENEEA. The CDR3 loop spans 14 amino acids.

V usage is TRBV19 and J usage is TRBJ2-2, with a weak D call TRBD1 (5 bases). The CDR3 is 13 residues long. Trimming stripped 6 bases from V and 5 bases from J, with 10 bases between. Germline lookup yields CDR1 LNHDA and CDR2 SQIVND (reference sequence). The CDR3 spells CASRGRGTGELFF. The CDR3 bases are TGTGCCAGTAGGGGGCGCGGAACCGGGGAGCTGTTTTTT.

In its sample, this clone was seen a few times. The chain is built from TRBV11-2 and TRBJ1-2; unclear D gene. V lost 6 bases and J 5 bases, leaving 13 bases between the germline ends. Germline values: CDR1 SGHAT, CDR2 FQNNGV. This CDR3 is 13 amino acids long. CDR3 protein: CASRGGNLYGYTF. In DNA form, the CDR3 reads TGTGCCAGCAGGGGAGGGAATCTATATGGCTACACCTTC.

The chain is built from TRBV10-3 and TRBJ1-4; tentative D call: TRBD1 (6 bases). This CDR3 has 16 residues. The V gene lost 0 bases and the J gene lost 5 bases, with 13 bases spanning the gap. The germline CDR1 and CDR2 sequences are ENHRY and SYGVKD. CDR3 DNA sequence: TGTGCCATCAGTGAGTCCGGAGGGGGGGCAAATGAAAAACTGTTTTTT. This codes for CAISESGGGANEKLFF.

The genes are TRBV5-5 and TRBJ2-2, with 10 bases lining up with TRBD2. Germline trimming cut 5 bases from V and 3 bases from J; bases unmatched to any gene: 4. The germline V gene has CDR1 SGHKS and CDR2 YYEKEE (reference sequence). CDR3 length equals 15 residues. CDR3 region: CASSQRGGYTGELFF. As DNA, the CDR3 is TGTGCCAGCAGTCAGCGGGGGGGATACACCGGGGAGCTGTTTTTT.

The chain uses TRBV20-1 and TRBJ2-7, with 7 bases lining up with TRBD2. V lost 3 bases, J lost 6 bases, and 8 bases stayed unmatched. Germline CDR1 and CDR2: DFQATT and SNEGSKA (reference sequence). The CDR3 runs to 13 residues. CDR3 nucleotide sequence: TGCAGTGCTAGTTCAAGCGGGGATAGCGAGCAGTACTTC. This gives the protein CSASSSGDSEQYF.

The chain links TRBV2 to TRBJ1-1; 9 nucleotides agree with TRBD1. The germline V gene has CDR1 SNHLY and CDR2 FYNNEI. The CDR3 runs 14 residues. Losses at the gene ends were 4 bases for V and 5 bases for J; bases not matched to a gene: 5. The CDR3 sequence is CASSVEGQGTEAFF. The CDR3 DNA reads as TGTGCCAGCAGTGTTGAGGGACAGGGAACTGAAGCTTTCTTT.

The CDR3 DNA reads TGTGCCATCAGTGAGGGGCAGGGTTGGGACACCATATATTTT. Amino acid sequence: CAISEGQGWDTIYF. The rearrangement joins TRBV10-3 to TRBJ1-3, with D possibly TRBD1 on 5 matching bases. The CDR3 totals 14 residues. Trimming took 2 bases from V and 8 from J, leaving 13 bases between them. The germline V gene has CDR1 ENHRY and CDR2 SYGVKD.

The CDR3 reads CASSLVSGQGAYGYTF. The CDR3 DNA sequence: TGTGCCAGCAGCTTGGTTTCGGGACAGGGGGCCTATGGCTACACCTTC. The V and J genes are TRBV5-4 and TRBJ1-2; TRBD1 matches 12 bases. J lost 4 bases, V lost 0 bases, and 4 bases had no gene match. The germline V gene has CDR1 SGHNT and CDR2 YYREEE (reference sequence). The CDR3 is 16 residues long.

The chain uses TRBV4-1 and TRBJ2-5, with 10 nucleotides matching TRBD1. The germline CDR1 and CDR2 sequences are MGHRA and YSYEKL. J was trimmed by 6 bases and V by 4 bases; bases with no gene match: 8. The CDR3 loop spans 15 amino acids. The CDR3 DNA reads TGCGCCAGCAGCCGAGCCGGGGACAGGGGACAGACCCAGTACTTC. Residues: CASSRAGDRGQTQYF.

This clone was found once. The rearrangement joins TRBV12-3 or TRBV12-4 to TRBJ1-1; D gene ambiguous. Trimming shortened V by 3 bases and J by 5 bases, and 7 bases separated the two germline ends. This CDR3 is 12 amino acids long. This CDR3 reads CASSFRRTEAFF. The CDR3 bases are TGTGCCAGCAGTTTTCGGCGGACTGAAGCTTTCTTT.

This chain links TRBV2 with TRBJ2-1; D remains unclear. V was shortened by 8 bases and J by 5 bases, with 16 bases between the two germline ends. The germline gives CDR1 SNHLY, CDR2 FYNNEI. The CDR3 consists of 14 residues. CDR3: CASGSLAANNEQFF. In DNA form, the CDR3 reads TGTGCCAGCGGTTCATTGGCCGCAAACAATGAGCAGTTCTTC.

The genes are TRBV19 and TRBJ1-2, with a tentative D call TRBD1 (6 bases). The CDR3 sequence is 15 residues long. The germline V gene encodes CDR1 LNHDA and CDR2 SQIVND (reference sequence). Trimming stripped 5 bases from V and 4 bases from J, with 17 bases between. In nucleotides, the CDR3 is TGTGCCAGTAGTCCATCAGGGGCGCCTATCTATGGCTACACCTTC. Translating it yields CASSPSGAPIYGYTF.

The V and J genes are TRBV28 and TRBJ2-5; TRBD2 aligns across 7 bases. CDR3 size: 14 residues. CDR1 is MDHEN, CDR2 SYDVKM, per germline. With 6 bases clipped from V and 2 bases from J, the junction kept 6 bases outside the gene matches. The CDR3 loop is CASRTGGIQETQYF. The CDR3 DNA follows: TGTGCCAGCAGAACGGGGGGTATACAAGAGACCCAGTACTTC.

The chain combines TRBV25-1 with TRBJ1-6; D call uncertain. This CDR3 region has 16 residues. The V gene's germline CDR1 is MGHDK and CDR2 SYGVNS. Trimming pared 2 bases from V and 1 base from J, leaving 9 bases between. Here the CDR3 reads CASSEKGGSYNSPLHF. CDR3 coding DNA: TGTGCCAGCAGTGAAAAGGGAGGTTCCTATAATTCACCCCTCCACTTT.

V and J are TRBV6-6 and TRBJ1-1, with 7 bases matching TRBD1. With V trimmed by 7 bases and J by 8 bases, 7 bases remained unmatched. Germline assignment: CDR1 MNHNY and CDR2 SVGAGI (reference sequence). The CDR3 runs to 12 residues. As DNA, the CDR3 is TGTGCCAGCAATTCACCGGGACAGGAAGCTTTCTTT. Amino acid sequence: CASNSPGQEAFF.

The chain uses TRBV10-3 and TRBJ1-1; TRBD1 agrees at 8 bases. Germline V gene data show CDR1 as ENHRY and CDR2 as SYGVKD. The junction had 5 bases not matched to a gene; V was cut back by 8 bases and J by 3 bases. CDR3 size: 13 residues. In nucleotides, the CDR3 is TGTGCCATCGGGGACAGGAGGGACACTGAAGCTTTCTTT. The encoded protein is CAIGDRRDTEAFF.

V is TRBV11-2 and J is TRBJ1-1, with a possible D match to TRBD1 (5 bases). Germline CDR1 and CDR2: SGHAT and FQNNGV. The CDR3 sequence is 17 residues long. Trimming took off 1 base at V and 8 bases at J, with 23 bases between the two ends. CDR3 coding DNA: TGTGCCAGCAGCTTAGCCCGGGGGAGGGGCCAGAGAGAGGAAGCTTTCTTT. Translated: CASSLARGRGQREEAFF.

The chain uses TRBV5-4 and TRBJ1-6, with D unclear. The germline gives CDR1 SGHNT, CDR2 YYREEE (reference sequence). This CDR3 comprises 15 residues. The V and J ends lost 5 bases and 6 bases respectively, with 15 bases between them. CDR3 sequence: CASSRERSRNSPLHF. CDR3 coding DNA: TGTGCCAGCAGTCGCGAGCGGAGCCGTAATTCACCCCTCCACTTT.

The rearrangement uses TRBV19 and TRBJ1-1; unclear D gene. Germline V lookup: CDR1 LNHDA, CDR2 SQIVND (reference sequence). V gave up 1 base and J gave up 6 bases, with 12 bases separating them. This CDR3 region has 14 residues. The CDR3 nucleotides are TGTGCCAGTAGTATAGGTCCAGGAATACCTGAAGCTTTCTTT. It specifies CASSIGPGIPEAFF.